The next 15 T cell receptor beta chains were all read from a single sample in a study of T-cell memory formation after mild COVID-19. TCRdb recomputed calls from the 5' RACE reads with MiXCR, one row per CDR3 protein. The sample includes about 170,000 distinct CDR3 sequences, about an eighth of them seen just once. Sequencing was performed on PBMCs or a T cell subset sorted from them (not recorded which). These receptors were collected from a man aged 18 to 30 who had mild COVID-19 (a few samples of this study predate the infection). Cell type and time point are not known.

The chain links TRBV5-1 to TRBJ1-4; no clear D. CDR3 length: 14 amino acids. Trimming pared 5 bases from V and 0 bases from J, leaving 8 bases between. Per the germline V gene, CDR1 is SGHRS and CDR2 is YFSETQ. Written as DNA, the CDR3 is TGCGCCAGCAGAGTGGGGACAACTAATGAAAAACTGTTTTTT. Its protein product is CASRVGTTNEKLFF.

The CDR3 sequence is CASSFNRDQETQYF. In DNA form, the CDR3 reads TGTGCCAGCAGTTTCAACAGGGACCAAGAGACCCAGTACTTC. The gene calls are TRBV6-2 or TRBV6-3 and TRBJ2-5, with a tentative D call TRBD1 (6 bases). V was shortened by 4 bases and J by 0 bases, with 9 bases between the two germline ends. Germline CDR1 and CDR2: MNHEY and SVGEGT. The CDR3 is 14 residues long.

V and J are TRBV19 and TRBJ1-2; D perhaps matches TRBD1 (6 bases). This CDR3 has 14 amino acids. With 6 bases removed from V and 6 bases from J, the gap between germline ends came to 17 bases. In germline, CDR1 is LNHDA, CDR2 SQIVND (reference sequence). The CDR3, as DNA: TGTGCCAGTAGGTGGGACAAGGAGAAGGATGGCTACACCTTC. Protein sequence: CASRWDKEKDGYTF.

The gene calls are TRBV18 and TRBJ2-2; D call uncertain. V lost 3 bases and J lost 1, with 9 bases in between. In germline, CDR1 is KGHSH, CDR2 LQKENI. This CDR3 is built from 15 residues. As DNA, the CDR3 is TGTGCCAGCTCACCTATGGCTTTGAACACCGGGGAGCTGTTTTTT. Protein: CASSPMALNTGELFF.

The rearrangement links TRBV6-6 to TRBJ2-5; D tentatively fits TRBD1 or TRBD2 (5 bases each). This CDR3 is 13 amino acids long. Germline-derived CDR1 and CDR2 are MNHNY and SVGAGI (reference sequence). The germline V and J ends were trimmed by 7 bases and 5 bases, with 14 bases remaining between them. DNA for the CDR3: TGTGCCAGCATGAGGCAGTGGGGGGAGACCCAGTACTTC. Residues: CASMRQWGETQYF.

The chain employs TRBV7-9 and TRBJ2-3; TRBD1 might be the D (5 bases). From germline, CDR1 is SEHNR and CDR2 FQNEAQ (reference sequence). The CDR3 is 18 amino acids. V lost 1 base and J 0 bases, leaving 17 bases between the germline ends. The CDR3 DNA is TGTGCCAGCAGCTTAGTGGTTCGTCAGGGCCCTAGCACAGATACGCAGTATTTT. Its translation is CASSLVVRQGPSTDTQYF.

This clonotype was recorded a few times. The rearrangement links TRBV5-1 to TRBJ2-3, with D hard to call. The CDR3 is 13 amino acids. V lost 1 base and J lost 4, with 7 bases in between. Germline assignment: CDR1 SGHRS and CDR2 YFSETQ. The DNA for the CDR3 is TGCGCCAGCAGCTTGTTCGCCCCAGATACGCAGTATTTT. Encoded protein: CASSLFAPDTQYF.

In DNA, the CDR3 is TGTGCCAGCAGCGCCTTGACGACAGCCACAGATACGCAGTATTTT. It translates to CASSALTTATDTQYF. The chain employs TRBV7-8 and TRBJ2-3; D possibly corresponds to TRBD1 (5 bases). The CDR3 consists of 15 residues. Trimming removed 5 bases from V and 2 bases from J, with 14 bases in between. In germline, CDR1 is SGHVS, CDR2 FQNEAQ.

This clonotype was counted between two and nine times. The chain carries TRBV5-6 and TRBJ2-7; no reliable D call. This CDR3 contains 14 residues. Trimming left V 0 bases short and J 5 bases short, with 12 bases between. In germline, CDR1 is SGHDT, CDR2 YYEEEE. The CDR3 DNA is TGTGCCAGCAGCTTGGACAGAGCTTGGGACGAGCAGTACTTC. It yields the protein CASSLDRAWDEQYF.

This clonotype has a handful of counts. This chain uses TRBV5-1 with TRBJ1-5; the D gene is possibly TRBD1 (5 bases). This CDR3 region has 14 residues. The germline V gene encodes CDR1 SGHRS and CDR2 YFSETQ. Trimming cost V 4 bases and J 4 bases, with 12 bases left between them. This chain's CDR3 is CASSPGQENQPQHF. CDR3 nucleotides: TGCGCCAGCAGCCCGGGGCAGGAGAATCAGCCCCAGCATTTT.

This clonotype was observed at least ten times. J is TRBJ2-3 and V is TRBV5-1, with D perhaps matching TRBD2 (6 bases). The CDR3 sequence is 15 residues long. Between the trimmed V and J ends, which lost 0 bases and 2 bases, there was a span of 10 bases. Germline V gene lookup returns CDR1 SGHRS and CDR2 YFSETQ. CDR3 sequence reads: CASSLGGAPTDTQYF. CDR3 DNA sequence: TGCGCCAGCAGCTTGGGCGGGGCCCCCACAGATACGCAGTATTTT. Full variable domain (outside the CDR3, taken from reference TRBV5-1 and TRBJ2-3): KAGVTQTPRYLIKTRGQQVTLSCSPISGHRSVSWYQQTPGQGLQFLFEYFSETQRNKGNFPGRFSGRQFSNSRSEMNVSTLELGDSALYLCASSLGGAPTDTQYFGPGTRLTVL.

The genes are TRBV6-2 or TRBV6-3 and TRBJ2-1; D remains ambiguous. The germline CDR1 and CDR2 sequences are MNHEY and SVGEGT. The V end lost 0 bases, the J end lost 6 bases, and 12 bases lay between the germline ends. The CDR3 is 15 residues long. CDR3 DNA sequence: TGTGCCAGCAGTTACTCGATCACCCCGGCCAATGAGCAGTTCTTC. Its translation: CASSYSITPANEQFF.

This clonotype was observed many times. The CDR3 coding sequence is TGCGCCAGCAGCTTGCCACCTGGCGAGCAGTACGTC. This translates into CASSLPPGEQYV. The chain recombines TRBV5-1 with TRBJ2-7, with no clear D. The CDR3 is 12 amino acids. The V end lost 1 base, the J end lost 6 bases, and 8 bases lay between the germline ends. The V gene's germline CDR1 is SGHRS and CDR2 YFSETQ.

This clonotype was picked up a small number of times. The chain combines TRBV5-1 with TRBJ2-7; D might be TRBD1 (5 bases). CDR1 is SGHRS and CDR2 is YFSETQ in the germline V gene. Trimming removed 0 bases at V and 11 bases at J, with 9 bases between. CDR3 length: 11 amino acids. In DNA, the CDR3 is TGCGCCAGCAGCTTGGAAGGGGTTAAGTACTTC. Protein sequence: CASSLEGVKYF.

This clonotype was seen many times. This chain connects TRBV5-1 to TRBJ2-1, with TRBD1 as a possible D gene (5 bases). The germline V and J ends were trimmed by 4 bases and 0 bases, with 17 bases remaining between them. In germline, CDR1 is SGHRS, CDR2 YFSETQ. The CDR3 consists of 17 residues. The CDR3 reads CASSVQQGLRSYNEQFF. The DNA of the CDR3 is TGCGCCAGCAGCGTCCAGCAGGGCCTTCGCTCCTACAATGAGCAGTTCTTC. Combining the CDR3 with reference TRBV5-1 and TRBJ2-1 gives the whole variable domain KAGVTQTPRYLIKTRGQQVTLSCSPISGHRSVSWYQQTPGQGLQFLFEYFSETQRNKGNFPGRFSGRQFSNSRSEMNVSTLELGDSALYLCASSVQQGLRSYNEQFFGPGTRLTVL.